The clone carrying this T cell receptor beta chain was seen many times. What it recognizes is unknown. This record comes from a study of CD8 T cells in ankylosing spondylitis. Broader study findings: A TCR beta motif of eight highly homologous variants appeared characteristic of ankylosing spondylitis blood. Disease-linked clones reportedly showed significant enrichment in matched ankylosing spondylitis synovial fluid.

Preparation of TCR beta libraries was done by quantitative 5'-RACE with molecular barcodes. TCRdb called the 5' RACE reads again in MiXCR, with one record for every CDR3 protein. This sample yields some 840,000 distinct CDR3 sequences, of which about 11% are seen a single time; approximately 0.51% belongs to the top ten. There are 14 residues in the CDR3. Trimming shortened V by 3 bases and J by 3 bases, and 12 bases separated the two germline ends. This sequence joins TRBV12-3 or TRBV12-4 and TRBJ2-7, with unresolved D. The receptor was derived from a male donor with ankylosing spondylitis. The sequencing sample was made of blood, either unsorted or a sorted T cell fraction (not recorded which). CDR3 region: CASSLDPLVYEQYF. The CDR3 coding sequence is TGTGCCAGCAGTTTGGATCCGCTTGTCTACGAGCAGTACTTC.